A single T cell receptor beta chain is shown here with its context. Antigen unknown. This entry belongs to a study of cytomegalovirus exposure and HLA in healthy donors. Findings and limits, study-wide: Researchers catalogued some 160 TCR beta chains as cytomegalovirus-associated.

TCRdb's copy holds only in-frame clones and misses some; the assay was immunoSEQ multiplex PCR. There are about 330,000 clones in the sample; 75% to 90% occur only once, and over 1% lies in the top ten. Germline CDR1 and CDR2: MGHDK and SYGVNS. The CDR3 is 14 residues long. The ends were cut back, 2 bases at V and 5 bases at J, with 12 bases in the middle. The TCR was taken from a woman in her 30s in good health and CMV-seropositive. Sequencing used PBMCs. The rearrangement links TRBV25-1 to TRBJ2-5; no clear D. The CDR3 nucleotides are TGTGCCAGCAGTGAAGTTTTAGCTTCTGAGACCCAGTACTTC. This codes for CASSEVLASETQYF.